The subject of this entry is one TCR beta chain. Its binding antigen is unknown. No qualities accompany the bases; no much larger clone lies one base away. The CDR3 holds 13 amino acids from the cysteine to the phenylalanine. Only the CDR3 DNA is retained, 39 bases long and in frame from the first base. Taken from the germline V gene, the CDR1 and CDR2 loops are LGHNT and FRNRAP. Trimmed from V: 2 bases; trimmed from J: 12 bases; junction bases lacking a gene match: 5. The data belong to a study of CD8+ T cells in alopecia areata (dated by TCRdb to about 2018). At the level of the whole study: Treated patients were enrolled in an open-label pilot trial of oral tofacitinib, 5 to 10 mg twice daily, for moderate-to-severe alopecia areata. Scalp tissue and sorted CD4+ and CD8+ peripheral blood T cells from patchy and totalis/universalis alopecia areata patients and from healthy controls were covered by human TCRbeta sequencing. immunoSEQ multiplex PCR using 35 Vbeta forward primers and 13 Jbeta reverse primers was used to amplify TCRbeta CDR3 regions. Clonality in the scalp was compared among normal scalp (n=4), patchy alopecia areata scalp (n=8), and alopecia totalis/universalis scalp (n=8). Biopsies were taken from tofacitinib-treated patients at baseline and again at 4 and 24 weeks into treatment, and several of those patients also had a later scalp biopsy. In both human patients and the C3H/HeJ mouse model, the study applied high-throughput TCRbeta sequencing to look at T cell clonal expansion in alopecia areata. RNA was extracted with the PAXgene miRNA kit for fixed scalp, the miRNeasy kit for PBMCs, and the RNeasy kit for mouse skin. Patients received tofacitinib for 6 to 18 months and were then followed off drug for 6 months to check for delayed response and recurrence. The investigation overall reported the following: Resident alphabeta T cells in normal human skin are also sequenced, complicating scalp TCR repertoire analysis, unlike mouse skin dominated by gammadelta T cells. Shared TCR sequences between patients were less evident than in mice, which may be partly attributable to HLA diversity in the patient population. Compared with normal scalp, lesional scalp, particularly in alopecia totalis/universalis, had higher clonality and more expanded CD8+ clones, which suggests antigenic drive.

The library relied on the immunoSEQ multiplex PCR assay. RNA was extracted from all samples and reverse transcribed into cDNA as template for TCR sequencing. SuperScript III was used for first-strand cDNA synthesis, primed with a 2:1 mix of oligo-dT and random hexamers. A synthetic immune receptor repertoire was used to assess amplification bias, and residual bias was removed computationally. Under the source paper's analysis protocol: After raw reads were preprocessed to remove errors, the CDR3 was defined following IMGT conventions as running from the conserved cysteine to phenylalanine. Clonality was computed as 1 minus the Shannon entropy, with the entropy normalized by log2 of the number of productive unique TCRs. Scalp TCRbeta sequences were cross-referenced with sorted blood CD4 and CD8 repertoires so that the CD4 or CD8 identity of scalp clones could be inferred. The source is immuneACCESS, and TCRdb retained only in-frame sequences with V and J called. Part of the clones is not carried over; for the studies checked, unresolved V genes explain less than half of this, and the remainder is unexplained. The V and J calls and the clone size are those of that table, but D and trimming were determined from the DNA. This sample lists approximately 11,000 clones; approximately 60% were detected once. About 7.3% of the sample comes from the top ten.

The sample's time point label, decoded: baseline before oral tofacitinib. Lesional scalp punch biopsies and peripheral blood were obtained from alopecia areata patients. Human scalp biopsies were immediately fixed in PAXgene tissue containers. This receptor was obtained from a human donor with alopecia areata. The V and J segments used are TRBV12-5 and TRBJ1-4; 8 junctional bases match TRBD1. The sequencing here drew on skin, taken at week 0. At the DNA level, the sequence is TGTGCTAGTGGTTTGACCCCGACAGGGGAACTGTTTTTT. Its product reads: CASGLTPTGELFF.